This T cell receptor beta chain was sequenced for a study of T cell responses to AZD1222 COVID-19 vaccine. Germline assignment: CDR1 SEHNR and CDR2 FQNEAQ (reference sequence). The CDR3 has 12 residues. V shed 5 bases and J shed 6 bases, with 10 bases lying between them. Some clones are missing from TCRdb's copy, which holds only in-frame ones; the method was immunoSEQ multiplex PCR. This sample has 100,000 to 150,000 clones, with 75% to 90% found just once. Study outcomes and limitations: Donors were chiefly white British, with a greater number of females, and clonal diversity was perhaps underestimated.

This clone was counted only a few times. Its specificity is unknown. V and J are TRBV7-9 and TRBJ1-2; a possible D gene is TRBD1 (6 bases). This sequence originates from an adult in good health. The input for sequencing was peripheral blood, taken on day 0 of AZD1222 vaccination. The CDR3 protein is CASSPRQDGYTF. CDR3 DNA: TGTGCCAGCAGCCCCCGACAGGATGGCTACACCTTC.